Below are 2 T cell receptor beta chains sequenced from a single sample in a study of blood T cells in healthy people across ages. The authors ran a second PCR of roughly 6 to 11 cycles using a sample-barcoded 5' primer and a J-beta primer mix. TCRdb called the 5' RACE reads again in MiXCR, with one record for every CDR3 protein. The table includes around 1.5 million distinct CDR3 sequences, 59% detected once. The source material was blood. These TCRs come from a man younger than 35 in good health.

V gene TRBV25-1 combines with J gene TRBJ1-5; no firm D call. V was clipped by 3 bases and J by 9 bases, with 12 bases between them. The CDR3 is made up of 13 amino acids. In germline, CDR1 is MGHDK, CDR2 SYGVNS. The CDR3 spells CASSEVVFGPQHF. CDR3 DNA: TGTGCCAGCAGTGAGGTAGTATTTGGGCCCCAGCATTTT.

This sequence joins TRBV12-3 or TRBV12-4 and TRBJ2-1; 9 nucleotides match TRBD1. The trim removed 3 bases at V and 15 bases at J, leaving 6 bases unmatched. The CDR3 covers 12 residues. The CDR3 loop is CASSFSGTGLFF. CDR3 coding DNA: TGTGCCAGCAGTTTTTCCGGGACAGGGCTGTTCTTC.